A selection of T cell receptor beta chains follows, all from one sample in a study of blood T cell repertoires in COVID-19. Method: immunoSEQ multiplex PCR; TCRdb's copy keeps in-frame clones and lacks some. The table records about 14,000 clones, 65% to 85% of them present only once. Sequenced: peripheral blood. These receptors came from a human donor in a cohort sampled during active COVID-19. CDR3s include the opening cysteine and the closing phenylalanine or tryptophan. A D gene is named only where the DNA matches it firmly. Clone size is not always given. Where it is, it says once, few, many or a class for expanded clones.

v_gene: TRBV30; j_gene: TRBJ1-5; d_gene: TRBD1; abundance: .; CDR3aa: CAWSVTGGQPQHF; CDR3nt: TGTGCCTGGAGTGTAACAGGGGGTCAGCCCCAGCATTTT
v_gene: TRBV19; j_gene: TRBJ2-3; d_gene: .; abundance: .; CDR3aa: CASTSVADYTDTQYF; CDR3nt: TGTGCCAGTACCTCAGTGGCAGATTACACAGATACGCAGTATTTT
v_gene: TRBV19; j_gene: TRBJ2-6; d_gene: TRBD1; abundance: .; CDR3aa: CASGDRSSGANVLTF; CDR3nt: TGTGCCAGTGGGGACAGAAGCTCTGGGGCCAACGTCCTGACTTTC
v_gene: TRBV28; j_gene: TRBJ1-1; d_gene: .; abundance: .; CDR3aa: CASSLLGAVNTEAFF; CDR3nt: TGTGCCAGCAGTTTATTAGGGGCGGTGAACACTGAAGCTTTCTTT
v_gene: TRBV11-2; j_gene: TRBJ2-1; d_gene: TRBD1; abundance: .; CDR3aa: CASSTRQGRAYNEQFF; CDR3nt: TGTGCCAGCAGCACCCGACAGGGTAGGGCCTACAATGAGCAGTTCTTC
v_gene: TRBV4-1; j_gene: TRBJ2-3; d_gene: TRBD2; abundance: .; CDR3aa: CASSQVLAGVFLDTQYF; CDR3nt: TGCGCCAGCAGCCAAGTCCTAGCGGGGGTTTTCTTAGATACGCAGTATTTT
v_gene: TRBV27; j_gene: TRBJ1-1; d_gene: .; abundance: .; CDR3aa: CASSLNQGGTTEAFF; CDR3nt: TGTGCCAGCAGTTTAAACCAGGGCGGAACGACTGAAGCTTTCTTT
v_gene: TRBV4-1; j_gene: TRBJ2-7; d_gene: .; abundance: .; CDR3aa: CASSQGLSYEQYF; CDR3nt: TGCGCCAGCAGCCAAGGACTCTCCTACGAGCAGTACTTC
v_gene: TRBV10-3; j_gene: TRBJ2-3; d_gene: .; abundance: .; CDR3aa: CAISDEGTSTDTQYF; CDR3nt: TGTGCCATCAGTGACGAGGGGACTAGCACAGATACGCAGTATTTT
v_gene: TRBV6-2/TRBV6-3; j_gene: TRBJ2-4; d_gene: TRBD1; abundance: .; CDR3aa: CASSYRDSASLAKNIQYF; CDR3nt: TGTGCCAGCAGTTACCGGGACAGTGCCTCTTTAGCCAAAAACATTCAGTACTTC
v_gene: TRBV6-6; j_gene: TRBJ1-2; d_gene: TRBD1; abundance: .; CDR3aa: CASSPADRGGGYTF; CDR3nt: TGTGCCAGCAGTCCCGCGGACAGGGGGGGAGGCTACACCTTC
v_gene: TRBV29-1; j_gene: TRBJ2-7; d_gene: .; abundance: once; CDR3aa: CSVAAGYEQYF; CDR3nt: TGCAGCGTTGCGGCAGGCTACGAGCAGTACTTC
v_gene: TRBV7-9; j_gene: TRBJ1-4; d_gene: TRBD1; abundance: .; CDR3aa: CASSTGQGGDEKLFF; CDR3nt: TGTGCCAGCAGCACCGGACAGGGGGGAGATGAAAAACTGTTTTTT
v_gene: TRBV5-6; j_gene: TRBJ2-7; d_gene: .; abundance: .; CDR3aa: CASSFYGLSYEQYF; CDR3nt: TGTGCCAGCAGCTTTTATGGCCTTTCCTACGAGCAGTACTTC
v_gene: TRBV7-2; j_gene: TRBJ2-1; d_gene: .; abundance: .; CDR3aa: CASSSGGRLINEQFF; CDR3nt: TGTGCCAGCAGCTCCGGGGGGCGGCTCATAAATGAGCAGTTCTTC
v_gene: TRBV5-1; j_gene: TRBJ1-4; d_gene: .; abundance: .; CDR3aa: CASSVTGNNEKLFF; CDR3nt: TGCGCCAGCAGCGTGACGGGAAATAATGAAAAACTGTTTTTT
v_gene: TRBV7-2; j_gene: TRBJ2-1; d_gene: .; abundance: .; CDR3aa: CASSLFSVRELGVQFF; CDR3nt: TGTGCCAGCAGCTTATTCTCGGTCCGGGAACTAGGAGTACAGTTCTTC
v_gene: TRBV6-2/TRBV6-3; j_gene: TRBJ2-7; d_gene: TRBD1; abundance: .; CDR3aa: CASSWGQKYEQYF; CDR3nt: TGTGCCAGCAGTTGGGGACAGAAGTACGAGCAGTACTTC
v_gene: TRBV3-1/TRBV3-2; j_gene: TRBJ2-2; d_gene: .; abundance: .; CDR3aa: CASSQGPVTGELFF; CDR3nt: TGTGCCAGCAGCCAAGGTCCGGTGACCGGGGAGCTGTTTTTT
v_gene: TRBV12-3/TRBV12-4; j_gene: TRBJ2-5; d_gene: .; abundance: .; CDR3aa: CASTGGAGETQYF; CDR3nt: TGTGCCAGCACCGGAGGGGCAGGCGAGACCCAGTACTTC
v_gene: TRBV12-3/TRBV12-4; j_gene: TRBJ2-5; d_gene: .; abundance: .; CDR3aa: CASSVLVEKTQYF; CDR3nt: TGTGCCAGCAGTGTGCTTGTAGAAAAGACCCAGTACTTC
v_gene: TRBV2; j_gene: TRBJ1-1; d_gene: .; abundance: .; CDR3aa: CASIHRVNEAFF; CDR3nt: TGTGCCAGCATCCACAGGGTTAATGAAGCTTTCTTT
v_gene: TRBV18; j_gene: TRBJ1-2; d_gene: TRBD1; abundance: .; CDR3aa: CASSWDRESTGYTF; CDR3nt: TGTGCCAGCTCCTGGGACAGGGAATCGACTGGCTACACCTTC
v_gene: TRBV10-1; j_gene: TRBJ2-2; d_gene: .; abundance: once; CDR3aa: CASSESRTAAGELFF; CDR3nt: TGCGCCAGCAGTGAGTCAAGGACAGCCGCCGGGGAGCTGTTTTTT
v_gene: TRBV12-5; j_gene: TRBJ1-5; d_gene: TRBD1; abundance: .; CDR3aa: CASGFMTGYQPQHF; CDR3nt: TGTGCTAGTGGTTTCATGACAGGGTATCAGCCCCAGCATTTT
v_gene: TRBV29-1; j_gene: TRBJ2-5; d_gene: TRBD1; abundance: .; CDR3aa: CSVPADRVQETQYF; CDR3nt: TGCAGCGTTCCCGCGGACAGGGTCCAAGAGACCCAGTACTTC
v_gene: TRBV24-1; j_gene: TRBJ1-3; d_gene: .; abundance: .; CDR3aa: CATSGVEGSGNTIYF; CDR3nt: TGTGCCACCAGTGGGGTAGAGGGATCTGGAAACACCATATATTTT
v_gene: TRBV11-3; j_gene: TRBJ2-3; d_gene: .; abundance: .; CDR3aa: CASSLSNLETDTQYF; CDR3nt: TGTGCCAGCAGCTTAAGCAATCTAGAGACAGATACGCAGTATTTT
v_gene: TRBV19; j_gene: TRBJ1-5; d_gene: .; abundance: few; CDR3aa: CASSAGLEQPQHF; CDR3nt: TGTGCCAGTAGTGCAGGGTTGGAACAGCCCCAGCATTTT
v_gene: TRBV11-3; j_gene: TRBJ2-2; d_gene: .; abundance: .; CDR3aa: CASSPNRAGGELFF; CDR3nt: TGTGCCAGCAGCCCCAACAGGGCAGGGGGGGAGCTGTTTTTT
v_gene: TRBV20-1; j_gene: TRBJ1-3; d_gene: .; abundance: .; CDR3aa: CSGEKQNTIYF; CDR3nt: TGCAGTGGGGAGAAGCAAAACACCATATATTTT
v_gene: TRBV6-6; j_gene: TRBJ1-5; d_gene: .; abundance: .; CDR3aa: CASSSPRQPQHF; CDR3nt: TGTGCCAGCAGTTCCCCCCGTCAGCCCCAGCATTTT
v_gene: TRBV15; j_gene: TRBJ2-7; d_gene: TRBD2; abundance: .; CDR3aa: CATSGRDYNEQYF; CDR3nt: TGTGCCACCAGCGGACGGGACTACAACGAGCAGTACTTC
v_gene: TRBV5-1; j_gene: TRBJ1-5; d_gene: .; abundance: .; CDR3aa: CASTQVHDSNQPQHF; CDR3nt: TGCGCCAGTACCCAGGTACATGATAGCAATCAGCCCCAGCATTTT
v_gene: TRBV7-3; j_gene: TRBJ1-1; d_gene: TRBD1; abundance: .; CDR3aa: CASSSSGTGLTEAFF; CDR3nt: TGTGCCAGCAGCTCCTCCGGGACAGGGCTCACTGAAGCTTTCTTT
v_gene: TRBV6-5; j_gene: TRBJ1-3; d_gene: .; abundance: .; CDR3aa: CASSSYPTGDTIYF; CDR3nt: TGTGCCAGCAGTTCATACCCCACGGGTGACACCATATATTTT
v_gene: TRBV5-5; j_gene: TRBJ1-4; d_gene: .; abundance: .; CDR3aa: CASSFNTDLDEKLFF; CDR3nt: TGTGCCAGCAGCTTTAACACGGACTTGGATGAAAAACTGTTTTTT
v_gene: TRBV30; j_gene: TRBJ1-4; d_gene: .; abundance: .; CDR3aa: CAWSEGSSGEKLFF; CDR3nt: TGTGCCTGGAGTGAGGGGTCCTCCGGTGAAAAACTGTTTTTT
v_gene: TRBV12-5; j_gene: TRBJ2-3; d_gene: TRBD2; abundance: .; CDR3aa: CASGPPGWAGVRHTQYF; CDR3nt: TGTGCTAGTGGACCTCCCGGGTGGGCGGGAGTTCGGCATACGCAGTATTTT
v_gene: TRBV28; j_gene: TRBJ2-7; d_gene: TRBD2; abundance: few; CDR3aa: CASSVLAGGSYEQYF; CDR3nt: TGTGCCAGCAGTGTCCTAGCGGGGGGCTCCTACGAGCAGTACTTC
v_gene: TRBV20-1; j_gene: TRBJ2-3; d_gene: .; abundance: .; CDR3aa: CSAQKTDTQYF; CDR3nt: TGCAGTGCACAGAAGACAGATACGCAGTATTTT
v_gene: TRBV12-3/TRBV12-4; j_gene: TRBJ1-2; d_gene: .; abundance: .; CDR3aa: CASSYYRDGYTF; CDR3nt: TGTGCCAGCAGTTACTACAGGGACGGCTACACCTTC
v_gene: TRBV5-1; j_gene: TRBJ2-3; d_gene: TRBD1; abundance: .; CDR3aa: CASSLTGGEDTQYF; CDR3nt: TGCGCCAGCAGCTTAACAGGGGGCGAAGATACGCAGTATTTT
v_gene: TRBV18; j_gene: TRBJ1-2; d_gene: .; abundance: .; CDR3aa: CASSPRTDYGYTF; CDR3nt: TGTGCCAGCTCACCCAGGACAGACTATGGCTACACCTTC
v_gene: TRBV2; j_gene: TRBJ1-4; d_gene: .; abundance: .; CDR3aa: CASSEEEYEKLFF; CDR3nt: TGTGCCAGCAGTGAAGAGGAGTATGAAAAACTGTTTTTT
v_gene: TRBV9; j_gene: TRBJ1-5; d_gene: .; abundance: .; CDR3aa: CASSVVCRGGNNQPQHF; CDR3nt: TGTGCCAGCAGCGTAGTATGTAGGGGGGGAAACAATCAGCCCCAGCATTTT
v_gene: TRBV6-2/TRBV6-3; j_gene: TRBJ2-5; d_gene: TRBD2; abundance: .; CDR3aa: CASSYTGGYETQYF; CDR3nt: TGTGCCAGCAGTTACACGGGAGGGTATGAGACCCAGTACTTC
v_gene: TRBV2; j_gene: TRBJ2-1; d_gene: .; abundance: .; CDR3aa: CASSLEGDEQFF; CDR3nt: TGTGCCAGCAGTCTCGAGGGCGATGAGCAGTTCTTC